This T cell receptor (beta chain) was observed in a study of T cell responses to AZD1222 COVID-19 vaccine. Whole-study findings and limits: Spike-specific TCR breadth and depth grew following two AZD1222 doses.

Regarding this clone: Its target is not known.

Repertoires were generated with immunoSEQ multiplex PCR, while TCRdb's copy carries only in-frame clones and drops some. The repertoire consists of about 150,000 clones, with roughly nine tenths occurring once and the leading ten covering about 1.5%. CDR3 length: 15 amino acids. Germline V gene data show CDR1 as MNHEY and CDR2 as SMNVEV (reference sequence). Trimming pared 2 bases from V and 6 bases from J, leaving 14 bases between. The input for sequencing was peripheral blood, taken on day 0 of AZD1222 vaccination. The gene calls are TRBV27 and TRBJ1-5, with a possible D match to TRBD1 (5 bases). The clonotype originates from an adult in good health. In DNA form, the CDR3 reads TGTGCCAGCAGTTTAAGGGCAGGTGGGGGTCAGCCCCAGCATTTT. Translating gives CASSLRAGGGQPQHF.